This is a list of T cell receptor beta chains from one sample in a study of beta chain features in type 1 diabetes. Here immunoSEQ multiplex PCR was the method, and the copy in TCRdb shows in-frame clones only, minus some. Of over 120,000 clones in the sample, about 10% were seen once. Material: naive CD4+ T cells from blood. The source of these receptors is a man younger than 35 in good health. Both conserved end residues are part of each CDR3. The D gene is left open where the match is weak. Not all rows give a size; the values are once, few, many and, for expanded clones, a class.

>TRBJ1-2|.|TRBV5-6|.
TGTGCCAGCAGATTCGGGGGATTTGGCTACACCTTC
CASRFGGFGYTF
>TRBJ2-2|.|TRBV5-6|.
TGTGCCAGCAGCTTCCGCGGGGACACCGGGGAGCTGTTTTTT
CASSFRGDTGELFF
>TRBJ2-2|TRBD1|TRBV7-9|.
TGTGCCAGCAGGTCGACAGGGGTGGCGGGGGAGCTGTTTTTT
CASRSTGVAGELFF
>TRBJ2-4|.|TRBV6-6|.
TGTGCCAGCAGGTTTAGAGGGATGGAGCACATTCAGTACTTC
CASRFRGMEHIQYF
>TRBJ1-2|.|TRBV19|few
TGTGCCAGTAGTATAGATCGGCGGAGGGCTGGCTACACCTTC
CASSIDRRRAGYTF
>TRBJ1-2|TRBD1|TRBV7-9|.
TGTGCCAGCAGCTTTGATCGGACAGGGGTCTATGGCTACACCTTC
CASSFDRTGVYGYTF
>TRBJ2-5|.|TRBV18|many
TGTGCCAGCTCACCGAGGAACAACCAAGAGACCCAGTACTTC
CASSPRNNQETQYF
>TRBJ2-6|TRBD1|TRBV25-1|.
TGTGCCAGCAGCGGGACAGCCTCTGGGGCCAACGTCCTGACTTTC
CASSGTASGANVLTF
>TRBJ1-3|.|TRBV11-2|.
TGTGCCAGCAGCCTGACAAGAAACACCATATATTTT
CASSLTRNTIYF
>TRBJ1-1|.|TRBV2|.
TGTGCCAGCAGTGAAGACGCAGGGGCTAACACTGAAGCTTTCTTT
CASSEDAGANTEAFF
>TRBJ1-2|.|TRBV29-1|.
TGCAGCGGAGGCAGGGCCGCCTATGGCTACACCTTC
CSGGRAAYGYTF
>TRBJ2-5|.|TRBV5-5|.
TGTGCCAGCAGCTACCGGGACTACCAAGAGACCCAGTACTTC
CASSYRDYQETQYF
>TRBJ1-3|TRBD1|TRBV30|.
TGTGCCTGCGGACAGGGACTTGGAAACACCATATATTTT
CACGQGLGNTIYF
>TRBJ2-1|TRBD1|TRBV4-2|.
TGTGCCAGCAGCCAAGGACAGGGAAATGAGCAGTTCTTC
CASSQGQGNEQFF
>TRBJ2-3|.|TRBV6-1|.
TGTGCCAGCGAAGGTAGGGGGGGCGGCACAGATACGCAGTATTTT
CASEGRGGGTDTQYF
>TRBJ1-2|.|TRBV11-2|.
TGTGCCAGCAGCCCAGATGATAACTATGGCTACACCTTC
CASSPDDNYGYTF
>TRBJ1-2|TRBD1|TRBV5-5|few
TGTGCCAGCAGCTCCCCTTCGGGGCTACAGGGGATAGACTATGGCTACACCTTC
CASSSPSGLQGIDYGYTF
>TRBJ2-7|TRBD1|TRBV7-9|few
TGTGCCAGCAGGAAAGGGACAGGGGGCAGGATCCACGAGCAGTACTTC
CASRKGTGGRIHEQYF
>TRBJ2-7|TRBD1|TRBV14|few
TGTGCCAGCAGCCAAGGACAGGGGGGCTACGAGCAGTACTTC
CASSQGQGGYEQYF
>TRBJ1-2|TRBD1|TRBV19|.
TGTGCCAGTAGTAAGGGGGCTCCTGAGGGGGGCTACACCTTC
CASSKGAPEGGYTF
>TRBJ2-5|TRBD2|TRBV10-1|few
TGCGCCAGCAGTGAAGAGGGAGGGGAGACCCAGTACTTC
CASSEEGGETQYF
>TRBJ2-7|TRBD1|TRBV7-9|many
TGTGCCAGCAGCACCACCGGGACAGGCGACTCTTACTACGAGCAGTACTTC
CASSTTGTGDSYYEQYF